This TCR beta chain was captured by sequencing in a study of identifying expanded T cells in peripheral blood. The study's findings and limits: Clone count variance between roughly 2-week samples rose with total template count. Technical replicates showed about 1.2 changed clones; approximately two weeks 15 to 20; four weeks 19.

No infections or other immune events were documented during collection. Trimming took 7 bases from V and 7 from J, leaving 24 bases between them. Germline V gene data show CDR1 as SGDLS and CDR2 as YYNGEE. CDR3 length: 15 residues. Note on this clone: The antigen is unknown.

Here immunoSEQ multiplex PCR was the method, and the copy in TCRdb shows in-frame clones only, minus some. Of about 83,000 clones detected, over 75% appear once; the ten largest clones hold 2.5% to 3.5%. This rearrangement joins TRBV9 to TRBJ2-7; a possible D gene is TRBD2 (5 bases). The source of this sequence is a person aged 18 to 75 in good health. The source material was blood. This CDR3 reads CASARVEAATREQYF. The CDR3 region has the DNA TGTGCCAGCGCGAGGGTGGAGGCGGCTACGAGGGAGCAGTACTTC.